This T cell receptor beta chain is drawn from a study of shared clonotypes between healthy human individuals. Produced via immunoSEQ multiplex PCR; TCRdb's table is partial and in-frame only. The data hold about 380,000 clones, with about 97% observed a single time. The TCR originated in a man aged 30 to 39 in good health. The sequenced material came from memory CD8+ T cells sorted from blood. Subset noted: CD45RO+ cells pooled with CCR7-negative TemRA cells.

CDR3 region: CASSFPTGGPNTEAFF. The CDR3 nucleotides are TGTGCCAGCAGTTTTCCGACAGGGGGCCCGAACACTGAAGCTTTCTTT. This rearrangement joins TRBV28 to TRBJ1-1, with 10 bases that match TRBD1. The CDR3 has 16 residues. V lost 3 bases, J lost 1 base, and 5 bases stayed unmatched. The germline V gene has CDR1 MDHEN and CDR2 SYDVKM. Combining the CDR3 with reference TRBV28 and TRBJ1-1 gives the whole variable domain DVKVTQSSRYLVKRTGEKVFLECVQDMDHENMFWYRQDPGLGLRLIYFSYDVKMKEKGDIPEGYSVSREKKERFSLILESASTNQTSMYLCASSFPTGGPNTEAFFGQGTRLTVV.